The present entry profiles one T cell receptor (beta chain) with its context. Its antigen is not yet known. No clone much larger than this one lies a single base away; base qualities are absent. This record comes from a study of blood T cell repertoires in COVID-19 (dated by TCRdb to the early 2020s). About the study as a whole: The collaborator samples originated in the United States, Italy and Spain and spanned the acute and convalescent phases of COVID-19. The prospective study material was composed of cDNA or gDNA derived from T cells, B-cell-depleted T cells, or PBMCs. Deeply sampled blood TCRbeta repertoires from subjects exposed to, actively infected with, or recovered from COVID-19 were included in the dataset. The repertoires were made available in a free public database intended to serve as a resource for research on the immune response to SARS-CoV-2. The samples were drawn from two sources: the first 160 participants of the ongoing ImmuneRACE study, and 1,254 subjects contributed by 6 global collaborators. A de-identified subject ID, COVID-19 status, age in years and sex were almost always included in the sample metadata. Where HLA class I and class II types were available, the types were taken from metadata supplied by the sample provider, not from assay-based typing. General findings and caveats noted by the study authors: The amount of clinical and demographic metadata varied by source and participant and was provided uncurated.

Collaborating institutions collected whole blood in K2EDTA tubes following their own protocols. For TCRbeta analysis, collaborators shipped samples in one of three forms: frozen whole blood, isolated PBMCs, or DNA extracted from either of those sample types. TCRbeta CDR3 regions were amplified from genomic DNA by means of the immunoSEQ Assay, a bias-controlled multiplex PCR. Per the authors' processing: The number of nucleated cells in each sample was estimated from the amplification of reference gene primers within the assay. To quantify the absolute abundance of each unique TCRbeta CDR3 rearrangement, sequence reads were collapsed and filtered. For each sample, productive Simpson clonality was calculated by taking the square root of Simpson's diversity index across productive rearrangements. The table was pulled from immuneACCESS by TCRdb, which kept in-frame rearrangements only. Such tables lose some clones; where checked, under half of the loss comes from unresolved V genes, and the rest has no known cause. That table gives V, J and clone size, and the DNA gave D and trimming. The sample profile shows over 120,000 clones; just under 90% of them were found once. In total, the top ten clones hold 8.5% to 9.5% of the sample.

Sequenced material: peripheral blood. The receptor comes from a woman between 45 and 65 years old with active or convalescent COVID-19.

CDR3 reads: CASSQEGADEQFF. The DNA reads as follows: TGTGCCAGCAGCCAAGAGGGGGCCGATGAGCAGTTCTTC. The chain joins TRBV4-2 to TRBJ2-1, with a weak D call of TRBD1 (6 bases match). The CDR3 contains 13 residues, cysteine and phenylalanine counted. CDR3 DNA is the only sequence kept; it has 39 bases, read in frame from the first base. In the germline V gene, CDR1 corresponds to LGHNA and CDR2 to YNFKEQ. The germline ends are 8 bases apart after V is trimmed by 0 bases and J by 8 bases.